The 2 T cell receptor beta chains below come from one sample, sequenced in a study of blood T cells in healthy people across ages. Sample-barcoded 5' priming and a J-beta primer mix drove a second PCR of 7 to 11 cycles. TCRdb redid the calling of the 5' RACE reads with MiXCR, one entry per CDR3 protein. Of around 1.5 million distinct CDR3 sequences listed, about 32% are singletons. Sequencing was done on a sample of blood. These receptors all come from a woman in her 30s in good health.

This clonotype was seen repeatedly, ten times or more. V is TRBV11-2 and J is TRBJ1-2; 11 bases are shared with TRBD1. This CDR3 has 15 amino acids. Germline loops: CDR1 SGHAT, CDR2 FQNNGV. With V trimmed by 5 bases and J by 4 bases, 6 bases remained unmatched. The CDR3 sequence is CASSLGTGGLYGYTF. The CDR3 DNA follows: TGTGCCAGCAGCCTAGGGACAGGGGGGCTCTATGGCTACACCTTC.

The rearrangement joins TRBV6-6 to TRBJ1-5; the D gene is possibly TRBD1 (5 bases). The germline V gene encodes CDR1 MNHNY and CDR2 SVGAGI (reference sequence). Trimming stripped 7 bases from V and 2 bases from J, with 15 bases between. The CDR3 extends over 15 amino acids. The CDR3 bases are TGTGCCAGCACATTATCCGGGGGAGGCAATCAGCCCCAGCATTTT. Translated, it gives CASTLSGGGNQPQHF.